This T cell receptor beta chain was obtained from a study of blood T cell repertoires in COVID-19 (dated by TCRdb to about 2020). About the full investigation: Samples from collaborators originated in the United States, Italy and Spain and spanned both the acute and convalescent phases of COVID-19. Samples came from the ongoing ImmuneRACE study (first 160 participants) plus 1,254 subjects from 6 global collaborators. The prospective study material was composed of cDNA or gDNA derived from T cells, B-cell-depleted T cells, or PBMCs. Where available, HLA class I and class II types were taken from metadata supplied by the sample provider and were not determined by assay-based typing. Sample metadata almost always included a de-identified subject ID, COVID-19 status, age in years and sex. Subjects who had been exposed to COVID-19, were actively infected with it, or had recovered from it provided the deeply sampled blood TCRbeta repertoires that made up the dataset. A freely available public database, intended as a resource for researchers studying the immune response to SARS-CoV-2, is where the repertoires were released.

Study-wide conclusions, independent of this receptor: How much clinical and demographic metadata was included differed by source and by participant, and the metadata was provided uncurated.

Whole blood was collected in K2EDTA tubes by collaborating institutions according to the institutions' own protocols. For TCRbeta analysis, collaborators shipped samples in one of three forms: frozen whole blood, isolated PBMCs, or DNA extracted from either of those sample types. V ends up 4 bases short and J 3 bases short, with an unmatched junction base count of 6. The CDR3 holds 16 amino acids from the cysteine to the phenylalanine. The entry retains the CDR3 DNA only, 48 bases that are in frame from base 1. Looking up the germline V gene (reference sequence) yields CDR1 SGHNT and CDR2 YYREEE. This clone was counted between two and nine times. There is no known antigen for this receptor. No qualities accompany the bases; no much larger clone lies one base away. The immunoSEQ Assay, a bias-controlled multiplex PCR, was used to amplify TCRbeta CDR3 regions from genomic DNA. The study's processing was this. Nucleated cell counts per sample were estimated from amplification of reference gene primers within the assay. To quantify the absolute abundance of each unique TCRbeta CDR3 rearrangement, sequence reads were collapsed and filtered. For each sample, productive Simpson clonality was calculated by taking the square root of Simpson's diversity index across productive rearrangements. This immuneACCESS table, as held by TCRdb, lists in-frame sequences with V and J called but not all clones. Of the missing ones, under half trace to an unresolved V gene in checked studies; the others have no known cause. V and J calls and clone size are those listed in that table; D and trimming were worked out from the DNA. The sample table contains about 290,000 clones; only one count was recorded for around four fifths of them. The ten largest make up approximately 4.1% of the sample.

This clonotype originated in a woman aged 45-59 years with active or convalescent COVID-19. Sequenced material: peripheral blood. The sequence is built from TRBV5-4 and TRBJ2-2, with 10 bases matching TRBD2. CDR3 loop: CASSPLAGDYTGELFF. The sequenced DNA is TGTGCCAGCAGCCCCCTAGCGGGAGACTACACCGGGGAGCTGTTTTTT.